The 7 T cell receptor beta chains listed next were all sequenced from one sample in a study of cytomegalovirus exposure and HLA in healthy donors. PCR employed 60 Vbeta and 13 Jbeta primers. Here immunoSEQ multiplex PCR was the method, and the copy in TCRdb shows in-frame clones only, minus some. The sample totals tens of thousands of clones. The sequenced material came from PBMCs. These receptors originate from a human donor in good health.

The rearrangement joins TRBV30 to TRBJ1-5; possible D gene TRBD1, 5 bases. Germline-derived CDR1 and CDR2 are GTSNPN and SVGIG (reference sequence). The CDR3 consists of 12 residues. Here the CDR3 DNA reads TGTGCGGGGGGTCGATCCGGGCAGCCCCAGCATTTT. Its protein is CAGGRSGQPQHF.

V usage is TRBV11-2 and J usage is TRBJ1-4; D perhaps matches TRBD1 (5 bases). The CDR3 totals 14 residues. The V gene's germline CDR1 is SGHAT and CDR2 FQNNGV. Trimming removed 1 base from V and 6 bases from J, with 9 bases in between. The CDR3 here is CASSLVGTYEKLFF. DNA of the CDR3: TGTGCCAGCAGCTTAGTGGGGACTTATGAAAAACTGTTTTTT.

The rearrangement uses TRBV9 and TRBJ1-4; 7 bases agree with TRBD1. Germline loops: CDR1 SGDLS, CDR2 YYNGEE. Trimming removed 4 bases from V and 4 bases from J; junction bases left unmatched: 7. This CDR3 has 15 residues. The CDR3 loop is CASSTRTGLNEKLFF. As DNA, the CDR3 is TGTGCCAGCAGCACCCGGACAGGACTTAATGAAAAACTGTTTTTT.

CDR3 DNA: TGTGCCAGCAGCTTAACGTCGGAAGGAGGATATGGCTACACCTTC. Translating gives CASSLTSEGGYGYTF. V and J are TRBV7-2 and TRBJ1-2; the D is unclear. Germline values: CDR1 SGHTA, CDR2 FQGNSA. The V end was cut by 2 bases, the J end by 5 bases, with 15 bases between. This CDR3 contains 15 residues. The complete variable domain, with remaining parts taken from reference TRBV7-2 and TRBJ1-2, reads GAGVSQSPSNKVTEKGKDVELRCDPISGHTALYWYRQSLGQGLEFLIYFQGNSAPDKSGLPSDRFSAERTGGSVSTLTIQRTQQEDSAVYLCASSLTSEGGYGYTFGSGTRLTVV.

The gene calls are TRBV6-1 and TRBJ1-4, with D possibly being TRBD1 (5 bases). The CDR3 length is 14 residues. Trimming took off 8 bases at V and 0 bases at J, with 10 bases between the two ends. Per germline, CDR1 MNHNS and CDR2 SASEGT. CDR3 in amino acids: CASLRVATNEKLFF. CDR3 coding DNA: TGTGCCAGCCTCAGGGTCGCAACTAATGAAAAACTGTTTTTT.

CDR3 DNA sequence: TGTGCCAGCGGCCGAGAAAGGGGTTCGTACGAGCAGTACTTC. Protein sequence: CASGRERGSYEQYF. The V gene is TRBV28, the J gene TRBJ2-7, with D possibly matching TRBD1 (5 bases). Germline CDR1 is MDHEN and CDR2 is SYDVKM. The CDR3 has 14 residues. V was shortened by 8 bases and J by 4 bases, with 18 bases between the two germline ends.

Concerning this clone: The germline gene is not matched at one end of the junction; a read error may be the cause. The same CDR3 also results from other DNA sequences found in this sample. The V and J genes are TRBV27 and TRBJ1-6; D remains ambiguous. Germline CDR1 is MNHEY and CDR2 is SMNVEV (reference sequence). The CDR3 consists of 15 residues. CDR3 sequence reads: CASSRNSFYNSPLHF. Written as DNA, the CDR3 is TGTGCCAGCAGTCGGAACAGCTTCTATAATTCACCCCTACACTTT.